Each of the 31 T cell receptor beta chains below was sequenced from the same sample in a study of blood T cell repertoires in COVID-19. TCRdb's table, derived via immunoSEQ multiplex PCR, lists solely in-frame clones and lacks some. The profile shows tens of thousands of clones, around 80% of them singletons. Sequenced material: peripheral blood. The source of these receptors is a woman of 80 years or more with active or convalescent COVID-19.

This chain connects TRBV27 to TRBJ2-1; 10 bases fit TRBD2. CDR3 length: 17 residues. Germline CDR1 MNHEY, CDR2 SMNVEV (reference sequence). V dropped 0 bases and J dropped 4; count of bases not matched to a gene: 6. The CDR3 is CASSLSPSGSPYNEQFF. CDR3 in DNA: TGTGCCAGCAGTTTATCTCCTAGCGGGAGCCCTTACAATGAGCAGTTCTTC.

This clone appeared a single time. The chain carries TRBV11-2 and TRBJ2-3; D possibly corresponds to TRBD2 (7 bases). Germline lookup yields CDR1 SGHAT and CDR2 FQNNGV. Trimming stripped 2 bases from V and 3 bases from J, with 15 bases between. This CDR3 is 16 amino acids long. The CDR3 nucleotides are TGTGCCAGCAGCTTACAGGGAGGGGGACTTACAGATACGCAGTATTTT. It codes for CASSLQGGGLTDTQYF.

V and J are TRBV6-2 or TRBV6-3 and TRBJ2-2; tentative D call: TRBD1 (6 bases). Trimming pared 5 bases from V and 0 bases from J, leaving 10 bases between. The CDR3 extends over 15 amino acids. In germline, CDR1 is MNHEY, CDR2 SVGEGT. CDR3 nucleotides: TGTGCCAGCAGTCCAGGGGACACGAACACCGGGGAGCTGTTTTTT. Amino acid sequence: CASSPGDTNTGELFF.

The chain joins TRBV27 to TRBJ1-4; TRBD1 aligns across 9 bases. With V trimmed by 5 bases and J by 8 bases, 9 bases remained unmatched. The CDR3 is made up of 15 amino acids. Germline CDR1 and CDR2: MNHEY and SMNVEV (reference sequence). The CDR3 loop is CASSAYRDRDEKLFF. The CDR3 bases are TGTGCCAGCAGTGCTTACCGGGACAGGGACGAAAAACTGTTTTTT.

The chain has TRBV5-1 and TRBJ1-1; no reliable D call. This CDR3 is 14 amino acids long. The germline V gene has CDR1 SGHRS and CDR2 YFSETQ. Deletions cut 6 bases from V and 2 bases from J, with 14 bases between. The CDR3 reads CASTNPGVNTEAFF. The DNA of the CDR3 is TGCGCCAGCACTAATCCCGGAGTTAACACTGAAGCTTTCTTT.

This clone showed up just once. The genes are TRBV7-3 and TRBJ2-6; no definite D call. Trimming cost V 3 bases and J 0 bases, with 3 bases left between them. This CDR3 spans 14 amino acids. Looked up from germline, CDR1 is SGHTA and CDR2 is FQGTGA. The CDR3 DNA is TGTGCCAGCAGCTTCAACTCTGGGGCCAACGTCCTGACTTTC. Its translation is CASSFNSGANVLTF.

The genes are TRBV2 and TRBJ2-1; TRBD2 aligns across 7 bases. The CDR3 spans 17 residues. J was trimmed by 8 bases and V by 6 bases; bases with no gene match: 19. Germline loops: CDR1 SNHLY, CDR2 FYNNEI. CDR3 residues: CASRGLGAAGVEDEQFF. CDR3 DNA: TGTGCCAGCAGAGGGCTCGGGGCGGCGGGAGTAGAAGATGAGCAGTTCTTC. Full variable domain (outside the CDR3, taken from reference TRBV2 and TRBJ2-1): EPEVTQTPSHQVTQMGQEVILRCVPISNHLYFYWYRQILGQKVEFLVSFYNNEISEKSEIFDDQFSVERPDGSNFTLKIRSTKLEDSAMYFCASRGLGAAGVEDEQFFGPGTRLTVL.

This clone was detected once. This chain links TRBV12-3 or TRBV12-4 with TRBJ2-1; D possibly corresponds to TRBD2 (5 bases). V was pared by 1 base and J by 15 bases, with 16 bases between. The CDR3 extends over 13 amino acids. This chain's CDR3 is CASSLVRTSFMFF. CDR3 coding DNA: TGTGCCAGCAGTTTAGTAAGGACTTCGTTCATGTTCTTC.

The genes are TRBV18 and TRBJ2-3; 10 bases align to TRBD2. Trimming removed 1 base from V and 3 bases from J; junction bases left unmatched: 1. The V gene's germline CDR1 is KGHSH and CDR2 LQKENI. This CDR3 comprises 15 residues. DNA for the CDR3: TGTGCCAGCTCACCACAACTAGCGGGAACAGATACGCAGTATTTT. Its protein is CASSPQLAGTDTQYF.

The rearrangement links TRBV19 to TRBJ2-7, with 10 bases aligning to TRBD1. Germline lookup yields CDR1 LNHDA and CDR2 SQIVND (reference sequence). The J segment lost 2 bases and the V segment lost 9 bases, leaving 10 bases of the junction unmatched. This CDR3 spans 15 amino acids. The CDR3 loop is CASKPSGTGAYEQYF. The CDR3 coding sequence is TGTGCCAGCAAACCGTCCGGGACAGGGGCCTACGAGCAGTACTTC.

The chain combines TRBV11-2 with TRBJ1-4; no clear D gene. With 2 bases removed from V and 5 bases from J, the gap between germline ends came to 9 bases. Germline CDR1 SGHAT, CDR2 FQNNGV. CDR3 length: 14 residues. This chain's CDR3 is CASSLTGLNEKLFF. CDR3 nucleotides: TGTGCCAGCAGCTTAACTGGACTGAATGAAAAACTGTTTTTT.

The chain has TRBV28 and TRBJ1-1; D is perhaps TRBD1 (5 bases). The CDR3 totals 14 residues. Germline CDR1 and CDR2: MDHEN and SYDVKM. Trimming stripped 2 bases from V and 3 bases from J, with 10 bases between. The CDR3 loop reads CASSLGSGYTEAFF. The CDR3 DNA is TGTGCCAGCAGTTTAGGGTCAGGGTACACTGAAGCTTTCTTT.

CDR3 amino acids: CASSQDPGRGNTIYF. The DNA for the CDR3 is TGTGCCAGCAGCCAAGATCCGGGGAGGGGAAACACCATATATTTT. The chain links TRBV4-2 to TRBJ1-3; D uncertain. The CDR3 has 15 residues. Per germline, CDR1 LGHNA and CDR2 YNFKEQ. Trimming cost V 0 bases and J 4 bases, with 10 bases left between them.

The V call is TRBV7-6, the J call TRBJ2-5; the match to TRBD1 covers 8 bases. Trimming at V came to 3 bases and at J to 5 bases, leaving 8 bases not matched to a gene. The CDR3 loop spans 15 amino acids. Germline assignment: CDR1 SGHVS and CDR2 FNYEAQ. CDR3 loop: CASSLWTGPEETQYF. CDR3 sequence (DNA): TGTGCCAGCAGCTTGTGGACAGGGCCAGAGGAGACCCAGTACTTC.

The rearrangement links TRBV7-6 to TRBJ1-1; D is possibly TRBD1 (5 bases). This CDR3 spans 17 amino acids. Germline loops: CDR1 SGHVS, CDR2 FNYEAQ. V was pared by 2 bases and J by 1 base, with 17 bases between. CDR3 DNA sequence: TGTGCCAGCAGCTTATCTTTCGGGGCGGGGCCGAACACTGAAGCTTTCTTT. Translated, it gives CASSLSFGAGPNTEAFF.

This chain connects TRBV6-5 to TRBJ1-1; the D is unclear. Trimming left V 5 bases short and J 1 base short, with 11 bases between. The CDR3 has 14 amino acids. Germline-derived CDR1 and CDR2 are MNHEY and SVGAGI. CDR3 in DNA: TGTGCCAGCAGTACCCTCAGTCGGAACACTGAAGCTTTCTTT. It codes for CASSTLSRNTEAFF.

This clone was found a few times. J is TRBJ1-2 and V is TRBV5-1; tentative D call: TRBD1 (6 bases). The CDR3 loop spans 13 amino acids. The V end was cut by 0 bases, the J end by 6 bases, with 9 bases between. CDR1 is SGHRS, CDR2 YFSETQ, per germline. DNA of the CDR3: TGCGCCAGCAGCTTGGGACAGGTAGATGGCTACACCTTC. It yields the protein CASSLGQVDGYTF.

This clone was picked up a small number of times. The rearrangement joins TRBV28 to TRBJ2-3; 11 bases match TRBD2. With 6 bases clipped from V and 2 bases from J, the junction kept 4 bases outside the gene matches. The germline gives CDR1 MDHEN, CDR2 SYDVKM. There are 15 residues in the CDR3. CDR3 sequence reads: CASSRLAGLTDTQYF. Written as DNA, the CDR3 is TGTGCCAGCAGCAGACTAGCGGGACTCACAGATACGCAGTATTTT.

The chain employs TRBV2 and TRBJ1-3, with D maybe TRBD1 (5 bases). The CDR3 is made up of 14 amino acids. The germline V gene encodes CDR1 SNHLY and CDR2 FYNNEI. V was trimmed by 4 bases and J by 5 bases, leaving 12 bases between them. CDR3 nucleotide sequence: TGTGCCAGCAGTGCGGGGGTTGTTAGAAACACCATATATTTT. Translation gives CASSAGVVRNTIYF.

J is TRBJ1-1 and V is TRBV3-1 (or the pseudogene TRBV3-2), with 7 bases that match TRBD1. J lost 7 bases, V lost 2 bases, and 7 bases had no gene match. The CDR3 extends over 14 amino acids. Germline loops: CDR1 LGHDT, CDR2 YNNKEL (reference sequence). Here the CDR3 reads CASSQSDRAGEAFF. The DNA for the CDR3 is TGTGCCAGCAGCCAAAGCGACAGGGCGGGTGAAGCTTTCTTT.

The CDR3 loop is CASSKGTSGANSPLHF. CDR3 DNA sequence: TGTGCCAGCAGCAAGGGGACTAGCGGGGCTAATTCACCCCTCCACTTT. V gene TRBV28 combines with J gene TRBJ1-6; perhaps TRBD1 as D (5 bases). The germline gives CDR1 MDHEN, CDR2 SYDVKM. The CDR3 has 16 residues. The V end was cut by 6 bases, the J end by 6 bases, with 18 bases between.

The gene calls are TRBV3-1 (or the pseudogene TRBV3-2) and TRBJ1-1; perhaps TRBD1 as D (5 bases). The CDR3 has 16 amino acids. V was trimmed by 0 bases and J by 1 base, leaving 12 bases between them. The germline V gene has CDR1 LGHDT and CDR2 YNNKEL (reference sequence). CDR3 region: CASSQERDSSNTEAFF. CDR3 bases: TGTGCCAGCAGCCAAGAGAGAGACAGTTCGAACACTGAAGCTTTCTTT.

The V call is TRBV9, the J call TRBJ2-2; D is undetermined. Per the germline V gene, CDR1 is SGDLS and CDR2 is YYNGEE. V was clipped by 0 bases and J by 7 bases, with 7 bases between them. The CDR3 runs to 13 residues. The DNA for the CDR3 is TGTGCCAGCAGCGTAGTAGATAGCGGGGAGCTGTTTTTT. Its protein product is CASSVVDSGELFF. Variable domain in full (rest from reference TRBV9 and TRBJ2-2): DSGVTQTPKHLITATGQRVTLRCSPRSGDLSVYWYQQSLDQGLQFLIQYYNGEERAKGNILERFSAQQFPDLHSELNLSSLELGDSALYFCASSVVDSGELFFGEGSRLTVL.

The chain combines TRBV10-3 with TRBJ1-2; 7 bases map to TRBD1. The CDR3 runs 17 residues. Germline V lookup: CDR1 ENHRY, CDR2 SYGVKD. V was clipped by 6 bases and J by 2 bases; unmatched bases: 15. The CDR3 loop reads CAIRNQGGEVENYGYTF. Written as DNA, the CDR3 is TGTGCCATCAGGAACCAAGGGGGCGAAGTGGAAAACTATGGCTACACCTTC.

The rearrangement uses TRBV3-1 (or the pseudogene TRBV3-2) and TRBJ2-2; no firm D call. This CDR3 has 15 residues. Trimming took 4 bases from V and 5 from J, leaving 14 bases between them. Germline CDR1 LGHDT, CDR2 YNNKEL (reference sequence). Here the CDR3 reads CASSLHQRGTGELFF. The CDR3 nucleotides read TGTGCCAGCAGCCTCCATCAGCGCGGAACCGGGGAGCTGTTTTTT.

The chain joins TRBV5-1 to TRBJ2-7, with 7 bases fitting TRBD2. The CDR3 length is 14 residues. V shed 4 bases and J 6 bases; nucleotides not matched to a gene: 10. Germline V gives CDR1 SGHRS, CDR2 YFSETQ. CDR3 residues: CASSPEAGLTEQYF. The CDR3 DNA follows: TGCGCCAGCAGCCCGGAAGCGGGATTAACCGAGCAGTACTTC.

The V gene is TRBV27, the J gene TRBJ2-5; D is perhaps TRBD1 (6 bases). The CDR3 sequence is 17 residues long. Germline V gene sequence: CDR1 MNHEY, CDR2 SMNVEV (reference sequence). V was pared by 3 bases and J by 2 bases, with 19 bases between. The CDR3 spells CASSLPGERAQQETQYF. The CDR3 coding sequence is TGTGCCAGCAGTTTGCCAGGGGAGAGGGCCCAACAAGAGACCCAGTACTTC.

This rearrangement joins TRBV24-1 to TRBJ2-5; 8 nucleotides line up with TRBD1. Trimming took 2 bases from V and 7 from J; bases not matched to a gene: 5. Germline assignment: CDR1 KGHDR and CDR2 SFDVKD. There are 14 residues in the CDR3. The CDR3 DNA is TGTGCCACCAGTGATTGGGGGACAGGCGGGACCCAGTACTTC. Protein product: CATSDWGTGGTQYF.

This clone has a handful of counts. The gene calls are TRBV11-2 and TRBJ1-2; TRBD1 is a possible D gene (6 bases). CDR1 is SGHAT, CDR2 FQNNGV, per germline. This CDR3 region has 18 residues. Trimming removed 1 base at V and 7 bases at J, with 25 bases between. CDR3 sequence reads: CASSLAFWGRSMGGGYTF. Written as DNA, the CDR3 is TGTGCCAGCAGCTTAGCGTTCTGGGGGCGGTCTATGGGTGGTGGCTACACCTTC.

J is TRBJ2-2 and V is TRBV12-3 or TRBV12-4; D is uncertain. CDR3 length: 12 residues. V was clipped by 3 bases and J by 8 bases, with 7 bases between them. The CDR3 spells CASSFTLGELFF. The CDR3 DNA is TGTGCCAGCAGTTTCACTTTAGGGGAGCTGTTTTTT.

V gene TRBV18 combines with J gene TRBJ1-4; 7 positions match TRBD1. There are 16 residues in the CDR3. With 3 bases clipped from V and 0 bases from J, the junction kept 4 bases outside the gene matches. Per the germline V gene, CDR1 is KGHSH and CDR2 is LQKENI. This CDR3 is CASSPRTGATNEKLFF. The CDR3 DNA reads as TGTGCCAGCTCACCCCGGACAGGAGCAACTAATGAAAAACTGTTTTTT.